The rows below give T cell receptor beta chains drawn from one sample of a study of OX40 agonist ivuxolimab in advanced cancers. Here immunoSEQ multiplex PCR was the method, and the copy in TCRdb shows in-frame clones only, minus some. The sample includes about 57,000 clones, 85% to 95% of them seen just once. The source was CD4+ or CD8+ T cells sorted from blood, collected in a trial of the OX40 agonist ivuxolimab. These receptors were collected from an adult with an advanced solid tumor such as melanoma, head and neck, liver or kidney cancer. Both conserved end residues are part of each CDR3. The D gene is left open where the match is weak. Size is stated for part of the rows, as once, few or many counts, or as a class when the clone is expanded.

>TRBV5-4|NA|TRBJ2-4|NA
TGTGCCAGCAGCTTGCGACGGGAGACCAAAAACATTCAGTACTTC
CASSLRRETKNIQYF
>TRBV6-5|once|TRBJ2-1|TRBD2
TGTGCCAGCAGTTCGACTAGCGGGGCCTCCTACAATGAGCAGTTCTTC
CASSSTSGASYNEQFF
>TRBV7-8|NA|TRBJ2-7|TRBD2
TGTGCCAGCAGCTTAGTTCTAGCGGGAGCCTCCTACGAGCAGTACTTC
CASSLVLAGASYEQYF
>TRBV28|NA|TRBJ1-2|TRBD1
TGTGCCAGCACTCCGACAGGGGGCAAGGGCTACACCTTC
CASTPTGGKGYTF
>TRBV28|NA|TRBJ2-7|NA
TGTGCCATGACCTCCCCTACAGGGTGGAACTCCTACGAGCAGTACTTC
CAMTSPTGWNSYEQYF
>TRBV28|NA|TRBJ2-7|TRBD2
TGTGCCAGCAGTTCGACCGGGACTAGCGGGAAAACTGCCTACGAGCAGTACTTC
CASSSTGTSGKTAYEQYF
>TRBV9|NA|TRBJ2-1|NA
TGTGCCAGCAGCGAGGGGCTAGCCGTTAGGGATGAGCAGTTCTTC
CASSEGLAVRDEQFF
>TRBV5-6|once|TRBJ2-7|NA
TGTGCCAGCAGCTTGAGGGGGGCGGACGAGCAGTACTTC
CASSLRGADEQYF
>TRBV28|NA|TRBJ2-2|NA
TGTGCCAGCAATTTTGGGACCGGGGAGCTGTTTTTT
CASNFGTGELFF
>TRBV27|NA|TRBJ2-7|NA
TGTGCCAGCAGTTCCCAGGACAGATTCTCCTACGAGCAGTACTTC
CASSSQDRFSYEQYF